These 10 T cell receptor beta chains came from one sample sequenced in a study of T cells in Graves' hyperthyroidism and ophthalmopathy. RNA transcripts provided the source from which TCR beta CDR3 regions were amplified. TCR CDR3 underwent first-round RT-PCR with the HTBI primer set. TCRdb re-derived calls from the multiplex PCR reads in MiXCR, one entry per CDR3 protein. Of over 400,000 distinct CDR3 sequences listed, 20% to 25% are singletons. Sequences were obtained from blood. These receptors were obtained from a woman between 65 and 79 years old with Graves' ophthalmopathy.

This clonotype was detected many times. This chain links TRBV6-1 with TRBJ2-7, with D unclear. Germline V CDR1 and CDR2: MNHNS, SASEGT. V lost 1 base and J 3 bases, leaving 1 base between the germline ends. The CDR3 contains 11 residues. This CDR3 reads CASSEGYEQYF. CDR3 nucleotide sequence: TGTGCCAGCAGTGAAGGCTACGAGCAGTACTTC.

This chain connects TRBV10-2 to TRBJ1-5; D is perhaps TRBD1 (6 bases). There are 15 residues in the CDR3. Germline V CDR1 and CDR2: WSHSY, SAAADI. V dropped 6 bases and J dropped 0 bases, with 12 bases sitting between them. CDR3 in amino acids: CASRGGQISNQPQHF. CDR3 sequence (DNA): TGCGCCAGCAGGGGTGGACAGATTAGCAATCAGCCCCAGCATTTT.

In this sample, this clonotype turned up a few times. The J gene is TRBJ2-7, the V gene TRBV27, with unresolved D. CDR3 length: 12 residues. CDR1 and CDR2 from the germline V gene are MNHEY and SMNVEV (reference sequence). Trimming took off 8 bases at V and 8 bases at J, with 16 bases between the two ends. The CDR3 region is CASGPTGIKQYF. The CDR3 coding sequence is TGTGCCAGCGGCCCGACCGGAATCAAGCAGTACTTC.

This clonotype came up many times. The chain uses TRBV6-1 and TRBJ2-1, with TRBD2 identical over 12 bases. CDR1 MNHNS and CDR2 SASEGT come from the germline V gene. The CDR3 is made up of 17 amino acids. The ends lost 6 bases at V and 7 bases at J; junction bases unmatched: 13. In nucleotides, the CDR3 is TGTGCCAGCAGCCTATTAACGGGACTAGCGGGTTATAATGAGCAGTTCTTC. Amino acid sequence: CASSLLTGLAGYNEQFF.

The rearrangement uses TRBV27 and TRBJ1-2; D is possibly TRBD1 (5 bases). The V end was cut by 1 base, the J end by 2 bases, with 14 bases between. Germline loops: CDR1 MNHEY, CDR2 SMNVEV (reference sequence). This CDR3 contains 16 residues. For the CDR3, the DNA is TGTGCCAGCAGTTTATATCGGGGCAGGGTGAACTATGGCTACACCTTC. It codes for CASSLYRGRVNYGYTF.

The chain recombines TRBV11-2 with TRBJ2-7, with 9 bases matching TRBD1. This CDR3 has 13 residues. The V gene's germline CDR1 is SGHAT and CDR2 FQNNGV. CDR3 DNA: TGTGTCCGACAGGGGGAGGGCCCGGGGGAGCAGTACTTC. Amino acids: CVRQGEGPGEQYF.

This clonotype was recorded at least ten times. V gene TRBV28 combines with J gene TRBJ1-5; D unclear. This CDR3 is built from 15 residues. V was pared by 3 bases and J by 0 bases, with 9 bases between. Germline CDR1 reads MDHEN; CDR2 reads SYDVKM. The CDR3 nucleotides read TGTGCCAGCAGTTTGGCAGGAGATAGCAATCAGCCCCAGCATTTT. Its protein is CASSLAGDSNQPQHF.

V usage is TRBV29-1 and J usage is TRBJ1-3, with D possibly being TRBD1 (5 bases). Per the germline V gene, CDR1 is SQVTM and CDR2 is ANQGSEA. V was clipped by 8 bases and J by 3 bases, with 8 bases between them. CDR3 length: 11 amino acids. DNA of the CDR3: TGCAGCCTAGGGGTTGGAAACACCATATATTTT. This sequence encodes CSLGVGNTIYF.

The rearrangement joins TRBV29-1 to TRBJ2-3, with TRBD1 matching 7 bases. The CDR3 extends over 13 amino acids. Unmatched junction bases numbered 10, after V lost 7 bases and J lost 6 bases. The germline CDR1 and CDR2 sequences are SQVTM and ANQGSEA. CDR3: CSAETGMGDTQYF. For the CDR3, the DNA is TGCAGCGCCGAGACAGGGATGGGGGATACGCAGTATTTT.

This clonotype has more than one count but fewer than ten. The CDR3 DNA sequence: TGTGCCAGCCTTCCGTGGGGAACAGATACGCAGTATTTT. This translates into CASLPWGTDTQYF. V usage is TRBV27 and J usage is TRBJ2-3; D unresolved. Trimming left V 8 bases short and J 3 bases short, with 12 bases between. This CDR3 comprises 13 residues. Germline V CDR1 and CDR2: MNHEY, SMNVEV (reference sequence).